Reported below is one T cell receptor beta chain. Its antigen remains unidentified. In germline, CDR1 is SGHNT, CDR2 YENEEA. The CDR3 consists of 12 residues. Trimming shortened V by 7 bases and J by 0 bases, and 6 bases separated the two germline ends. The sample is drawn from a study of T cell responses to AZD1222 COVID-19 vaccine. As for the study in general: Timing groups of about 4 and about 12 weeks for second doses were pooled. Study-level findings and limits: Donors in the cohort were predominantly white British and more often female, and clonal diversity was possibly underestimated.

TCRdb keeps only in-frame clones here, not all; method: immunoSEQ multiplex PCR. The table lists about 150,000 clones, 90% of them singletons. This rearrangement joins TRBV11-3 to TRBJ1-1; D gene ambiguous. The sample in question was peripheral blood, obtained on day 0 of AZD1222 vaccination. The receptor was isolated from an adult in good health. In nucleotides, the CDR3 is TGTGCCAGCAAAGGGATGAACACTGAAGCTTTCTTT. Protein: CASKGMNTEAFF.